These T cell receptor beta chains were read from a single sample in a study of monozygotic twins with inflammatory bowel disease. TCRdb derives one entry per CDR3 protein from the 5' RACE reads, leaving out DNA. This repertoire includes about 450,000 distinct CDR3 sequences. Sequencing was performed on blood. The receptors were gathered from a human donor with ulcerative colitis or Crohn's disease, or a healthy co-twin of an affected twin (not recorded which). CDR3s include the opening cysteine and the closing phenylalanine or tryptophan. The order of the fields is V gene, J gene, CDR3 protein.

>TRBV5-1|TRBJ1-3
CASSLEGTVFSSGNTIYF
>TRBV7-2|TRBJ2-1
CASSLVGSNNEQFF
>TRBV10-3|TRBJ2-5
CAISAGARETQYF
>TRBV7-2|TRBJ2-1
CASSSTGQGRGEQFF
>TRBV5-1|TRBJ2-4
CASSLGPGRGINIQYF
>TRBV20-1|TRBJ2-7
CSSQGTYEQYF
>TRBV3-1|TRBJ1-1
CASSRVTGNTEAFF
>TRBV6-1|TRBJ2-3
CASSTPGGPTDTQYF
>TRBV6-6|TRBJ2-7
CASSYAGQEQYF
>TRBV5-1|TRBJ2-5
CASSLQGLAQETQYF
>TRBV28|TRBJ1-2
CASSLTGGAGGYTF
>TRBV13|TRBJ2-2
CASIITGAQSTGELFF
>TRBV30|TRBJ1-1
CAWGPFGRKNTEAFF
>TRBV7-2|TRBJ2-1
CASSWSRGATYNEQFF
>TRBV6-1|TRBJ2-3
CASSSTRTSGSTDTQYF
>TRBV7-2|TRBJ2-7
CASSLSGSANEQYF
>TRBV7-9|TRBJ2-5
CASSLAQRGETQYF
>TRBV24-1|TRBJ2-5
CATSDPSSTGKETQYF
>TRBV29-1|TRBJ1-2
CSVEHRDRGYGYTF
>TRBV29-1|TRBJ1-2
CSGAGTADGYTF
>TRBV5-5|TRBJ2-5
CASSFSPERQETQYF
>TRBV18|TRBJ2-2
CASSLLEIGTGELFF
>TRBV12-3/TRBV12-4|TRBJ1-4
CASSFGSTLRGKLFF
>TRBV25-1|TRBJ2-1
CASSEGPRDEQFF
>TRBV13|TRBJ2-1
CASSSGTSVGEQFF
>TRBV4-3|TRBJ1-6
CASSQVTPSSYNSPLHF
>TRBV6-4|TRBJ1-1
CASSDSAGGNTEAFF
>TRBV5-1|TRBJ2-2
CASSLAQMSRGELFF
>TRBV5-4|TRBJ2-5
CASSLEGQGKTQYF
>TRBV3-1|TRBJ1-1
CASSQDLGAGGTEAFF
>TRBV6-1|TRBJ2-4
CATQEQGAKNIQYF
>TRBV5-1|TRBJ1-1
CASSFKTLGTEAFF
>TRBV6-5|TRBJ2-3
CASWGYREDTQYF
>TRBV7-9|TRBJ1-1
CASSLEATEAFF
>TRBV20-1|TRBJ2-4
CSARDLGLDEMQYF
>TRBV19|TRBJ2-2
CASSIFSSNTGELFF
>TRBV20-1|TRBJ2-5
CSAHPGREETQYF
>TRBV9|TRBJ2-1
CASSVEIGRKFF
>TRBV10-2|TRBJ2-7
CASSRQGSSYEQYF
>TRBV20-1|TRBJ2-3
CSAIPVGGRPTDTQYF
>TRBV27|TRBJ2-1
CASSPQGESYNEQFF
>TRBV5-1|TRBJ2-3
CASSSSGTTDTQYF
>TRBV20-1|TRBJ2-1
CSAERVHNEQFF
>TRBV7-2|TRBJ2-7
CASSPVPLAGGLDEQYF
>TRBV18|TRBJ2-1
CASPLIGRHEQFF
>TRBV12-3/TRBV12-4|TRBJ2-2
CATSPDRAGELFF
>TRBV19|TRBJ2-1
CASSIGGGFYNEQFF
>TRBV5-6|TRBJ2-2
CASSLASDTGELFF
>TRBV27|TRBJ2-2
CASSSSGHLTGELFF
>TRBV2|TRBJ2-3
CASSGGSRVTDTQYF
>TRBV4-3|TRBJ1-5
CASSPNPEANQPQHF
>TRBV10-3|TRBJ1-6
CAIGADVSPLHF
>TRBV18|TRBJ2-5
CASGTLGAIETQYF
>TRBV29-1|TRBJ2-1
CSGKRQGSSEQFF
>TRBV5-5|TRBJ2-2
CASSLTANTGELFF
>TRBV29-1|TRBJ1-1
CSVGTPTNTEAFF
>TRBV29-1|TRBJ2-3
CSLHGSGGIDTQYF
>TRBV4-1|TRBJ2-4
CASSPGGGLVMLDIQYF
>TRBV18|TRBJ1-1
CDSSPQGTANTEAFF